A single TCR beta chain is shown here with its context. The antigen this receptor binds is unknown. Base qualities are not at hand, and no much larger clone is one base apart. Sequences SGHKS (CDR1) and YYEKEE (CDR2) are obtained from the germline V gene (reference sequence). Relative to germline, V is 2 bases shorter and J is 6 bases shorter, with 6 bases between their ends. The CDR3 runs 11 residues from the cysteine to the phenylalanine. The only DNA kept is the CDR3, 33 bases in frame from the first base. The sample belongs to a study of blood T cell repertoires in COVID-19 (dated by TCRdb to 2019 to 2021). Concerning the study at large: The collaborator samples originated in the United States, Italy and Spain and spanned the acute and convalescent phases of COVID-19. The samples were drawn from two sources: the first 160 participants of the ongoing ImmuneRACE study, and 1,254 subjects contributed by 6 global collaborators. The material from the prospective study consisted of cDNA or gDNA derived from T cells, B-cell-depleted T cells, or PBMCs. The repertoires were released in a freely available public database intended as a resource for research on the immune response to SARS-CoV-2. Where HLA class I and class II types were available, the types were taken from metadata supplied by the sample provider, not from assay-based typing. Subjects who had been exposed to COVID-19, were actively infected with it, or had recovered from it provided the deeply sampled blood TCRbeta repertoires that made up the dataset. Sample metadata almost always included a de-identified subject ID, COVID-19 status, age in years and sex.

A second Seattle source provided samples from volunteer blood donors who had recovered from COVID-19. Collaborating institutions collected whole blood in K2EDTA tubes following their own protocols. For TCRbeta analysis, collaborators shipped samples in one of three forms: frozen whole blood, isolated PBMCs, or DNA extracted from either of those sample types. Beyond this particular receptor, the publication reports: Clinical and demographic metadata were provided uncurated, with the amount varying by source and participant.

TCRbeta CDR3 regions were amplified from genomic DNA by means of the immunoSEQ Assay, a bias-controlled multiplex PCR. Per the authors' processing: The number of nucleated cells in each sample was estimated by amplification of reference gene primers within the assay. Sequence reads were collapsed and filtered to measure the absolute abundance of every unique TCRbeta CDR3 rearrangement. Productive Simpson clonality was computed per sample as the square root of Simpson's diversity index over productive rearrangements. TCRdb retrieved this table from immuneACCESS and kept in-frame rearrangements only. Not all clones are present; in checked studies, unresolved V genes account for under half, and no reason is known for the remainder. V, J and clone size are taken as reported in that table, and D and trimming were inferred from the DNA itself. This sample gives about 220,000 clones in total; roughly four fifths of them show up just once. Around 2.7% of the sample belongs to the ten largest clones.

This receptor was identified in a woman aged 30 to 39 who had recovered from COVID-19. The chain is made from TRBV5-5 and TRBJ2-7; no confident D gene assignment can be made. The specimen sequenced was peripheral blood. CDR3 sequence: CASSFVLEQYF. The nucleotide sequence reads TGTGCCAGCAGCTTTGTACTCGAGCAGTACTTC.